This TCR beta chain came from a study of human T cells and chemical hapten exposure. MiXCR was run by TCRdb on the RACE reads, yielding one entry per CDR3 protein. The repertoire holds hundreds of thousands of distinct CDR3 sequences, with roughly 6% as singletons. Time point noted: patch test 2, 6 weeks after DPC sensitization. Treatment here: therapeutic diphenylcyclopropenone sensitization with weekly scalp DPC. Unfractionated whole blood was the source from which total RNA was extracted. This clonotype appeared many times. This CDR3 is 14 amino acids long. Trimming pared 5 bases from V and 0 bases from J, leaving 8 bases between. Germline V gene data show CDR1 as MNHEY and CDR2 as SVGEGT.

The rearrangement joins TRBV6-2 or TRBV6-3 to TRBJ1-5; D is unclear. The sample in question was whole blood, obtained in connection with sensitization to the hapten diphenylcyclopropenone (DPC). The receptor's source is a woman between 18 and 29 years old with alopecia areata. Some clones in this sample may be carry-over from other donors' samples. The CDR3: CASSPNYSNQPQHF. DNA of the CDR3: TGTGCCAGCAGTCCGAACTATAGCAATCAGCCCCAGCATTTT.